This entry lists 26 T cell receptor beta chains sequenced from one sample in a study of identical twins. In TCRdb, the 5' RACE reads were re-called with MiXCR into one record per CDR3 protein. The sample carries 570,000 or so distinct CDR3 sequences, roughly 9.5% recorded once. These data were also filed under a second study, of yellow fever vaccine responses in identical twins.

The sample was PBMCs. The source of these receptors is a woman younger than 35 in good health.

This clonotype was counted a few times. In DNA form, the CDR3 reads TGCGCCAGCAGCCAACTCAGGGGGCCGAGTGAGACCCAGTACTTC. It specifies CASSQLRGPSETQYF. V is TRBV4-3 and J is TRBJ2-5; 8 bases fit TRBD1. Germline V gives CDR1 LGHNA, CDR2 YSLEER. V lost 2 bases and J lost 5; bases outside the gene matches: 7. The CDR3 runs to 15 residues.

V and J are TRBV6-2 or TRBV6-3 and TRBJ2-7; 9 bases are a match to TRBD1. Germline CDR1 reads MNHEY; CDR2 reads SVGEGT. This CDR3 spans 15 amino acids. V shed 6 bases and J 7 bases; nucleotides not matched to a gene: 13. Here the CDR3 DNA reads TGTGCCAGCAGCCGTCCGGGACAGGGATCTTGGGAGCAGTACTTC. Its protein is CASSRPGQGSWEQYF.

The sample holds a few counts of this clonotype. This chain links TRBV20-1 with TRBJ1-2, with D unclear. Looked up from germline, CDR1 is DFQATT and CDR2 is SNEGSKA (reference sequence). This CDR3 has 13 residues. The V end was cut by 6 bases, the J end by 7 bases, with 18 bases between. CDR3 protein: CSAAPRKGSGYTF. The CDR3 DNA is TGCAGTGCGGCTCCGAGGAAAGGAAGTGGCTACACCTTC.

This clonotype was picked up many times. V gene TRBV9 combines with J gene TRBJ2-1; D uncertain. CDR1 is SGDLS and CDR2 is YYNGEE in the germline V gene. Trimming took 0 bases from V and 0 from J, leaving 19 bases between them. This CDR3 has 19 amino acids. CDR3 protein: CASSVAALTRSGSYNEQFF. CDR3 nucleotide sequence: TGTGCCAGCAGCGTAGCGGCCCTTACGAGGTCGGGCTCCTACAATGAGCAGTTCTTC.

This clonotype was seen many times. The chain has TRBV12-3 or TRBV12-4 and TRBJ2-1; 7 bases agree with TRBD2. The CDR3 sequence is 14 residues long. V lost 4 bases and J lost 9; bases outside the gene matches: 9. CDR3 nucleotides: TGTGCCAGCAGTTCCCCGGTGGGGGGGAGTGAGCAGTTCTTC. Translation gives CASSSPVGGSEQFF.

The table lists this clonotype with a count of one. This chain uses TRBV20-1 with TRBJ2-3; D is ambiguous. This CDR3 is built from 12 residues. CDR1 and CDR2 (germline): DFQATT, SNEGSKA (reference sequence). V was pared by 6 bases and J by 4 bases, with 11 bases between. CDR3 protein: CSAELGSDTQYF. CDR3 DNA sequence: TGCAGTGCCGAACTGGGTTCAGATACGCAGTATTTT.

This clonotype was observed a few times. The V call is TRBV7-9, the J call TRBJ2-1; D unresolved. CDR1 is SEHNR and CDR2 is FQNEAQ in the germline V gene (reference sequence). Trimming stripped 5 bases from V and 10 bases from J, with 12 bases between. This CDR3 has 12 amino acids. The DNA of the CDR3 is TGTGCCAGCAGCCCCGGACCACCCGAGCAGTTCTTC. This codes for CASSPGPPEQFF.

J is TRBJ2-3 and V is TRBV6-1; D is possibly TRBD1 (6 bases). This CDR3 is 16 amino acids long. Per the germline V gene, CDR1 is MNHNS and CDR2 is SASEGT. The ends were cut back, 6 bases at V and 2 bases at J, with 18 bases in the middle. CDR3 protein: CASSQSGHPLTDTQYF. Here the CDR3 DNA reads TGTGCCAGCAGCCAGTCGGGACACCCTCTCACAGATACGCAGTATTTT.

The chain employs TRBV12-3 or TRBV12-4 and TRBJ2-1; 13 bases are shared with TRBD2. V dropped 4 bases and J dropped 5; count of bases not matched to a gene: 5. The CDR3 is 16 amino acids. The CDR3 reads CASSSLGTSGNNEQFF. In DNA form, the CDR3 reads TGTGCCAGCAGTTCTCTCGGGACTAGCGGGAACAATGAGCAGTTCTTC.

This clonotype was observed many times. The chain uses TRBV5-1 and TRBJ2-2; no firm D call. CDR1 and CDR2 (germline): SGHRS, YFSETQ. V was trimmed by 4 bases and J by 4 bases, leaving 11 bases between them. The CDR3 has 14 residues. The CDR3 coding sequence is TGCGCCAGCAGCCGCGACGGATCCACCGGGGAGCTGTTTTTT. As protein: CASSRDGSTGELFF.

This clonotype was found a few times. The chain couples TRBV7-3 to TRBJ2-1; 8 nucleotides line up with TRBD1. CDR3 length: 14 amino acids. From germline, CDR1 is SGHTA and CDR2 FQGTGA. V gave up 5 bases and J gave up 6 bases; unmatched junction bases: 6. The CDR3 is CASSNGQGSNEQFF. CDR3 nucleotide sequence: TGTGCCAGCAGCAATGGACAGGGTTCCAATGAGCAGTTCTTC.

This clonotype came up a few times. The chain carries TRBV7-9 and TRBJ1-1; no firm D call. Germline V gene sequence: CDR1 SEHNR, CDR2 FQNEAQ (reference sequence). The CDR3 extends over 17 amino acids. The V and J ends lost 1 base and 1 base respectively, with 16 bases between them. The CDR3 DNA follows: TGTGCCAGCAGCTTAGACCCTCTTGGGGAGGGGAACACTGAAGCTTTCTTT. Encoded protein: CASSLDPLGEGNTEAFF.

This rearrangement joins TRBV20-1 to TRBJ1-1, with 9 bases matching TRBD1. The CDR3 extends over 13 amino acids. Per germline, CDR1 DFQATT and CDR2 SNEGSKA (reference sequence). The CDR3 coding sequence is TGCAGGGGGGGACAGGGTTTGAACACTGAAGCTTTCTTT. It yields the protein CRGGQGLNTEAFF.

A few counts support this clonotype. The V call is TRBV5-1, the J call TRBJ2-4; D might be TRBD1 (6 bases). The germline CDR1 and CDR2 sequences are SGHRS and YFSETQ. The CDR3 sequence is 18 residues long. V lost 4 bases and J 0 bases, leaving 20 bases between the germline ends. The CDR3 DNA reads as TGCGCCAGCAGCGATGACCAGAGGGGGTCCACAGCCAAAAACATTCAGTACTTC. Translating gives CASSDDQRGSTAKNIQYF.

Here the CDR3 reads CASSVLGQFTDTQYF. The CDR3 DNA sequence: TGTGCCAGCAGCGTCCTCGGACAGTTCACAGATACGCAGTATTTT. The chain combines TRBV11-2 with TRBJ2-3; D might be TRBD1 (6 bases). The CDR3 sequence is 15 residues long. From germline, CDR1 is SGHAT and CDR2 FQNNGV. Deletions cut 5 bases from V and 2 bases from J, with 14 bases between. The full variable domain, rest sourced from reference TRBV11-2 and TRBJ2-3, is EAGVAQSPRYKIIEKRQSVAFWCNPISGHATLYWYQQILGQGPKLLIQFQNNGVVDDSQLPKDRFSAERLKGVDSTLKIQPAKLEDSAVYLCASSVLGQFTDTQYFGPGTRLTVL.

This clonotype showed up just a few times. The V call is TRBV18, the J call TRBJ2-2; D is ambiguous. Per the germline V gene, CDR1 is KGHSH and CDR2 is LQKENI. V was cut by 3 bases and J by 0 bases, with 11 bases left in between. The CDR3 consists of 16 residues. The CDR3 here is CASSPVIHPNTGELFF. The DNA of the CDR3 is TGTGCCAGCTCACCGGTTATCCACCCGAACACCGGGGAGCTGTTTTTT.

V and J are TRBV11-2 and TRBJ2-5; 10 bases are a match to TRBD1. The CDR3 has 15 amino acids. Trimming cost V 7 bases and J 2 bases; bases outside gene matches: 7. Germline CDR1 is SGHAT and CDR2 is FQNNGV. CDR3 protein: CASNPGQGLQETQYF. CDR3 DNA: TGTGCCAGCAACCCGGGACAGGGGTTACAAGAGACCCAGTACTTC.

The sample holds a few counts of this clonotype. The V call is TRBV30, the J call TRBJ2-7; possibly TRBD2 for D (5 bases). Germline CDR1 reads GTSNPN; CDR2 reads SVGIG (reference sequence). The CDR3 is 12 residues long. V lost 5 bases, J lost 6 bases, and 14 bases lay in between. Written as DNA, the CDR3 is TGTGCCTGGGGAGACGGACTCGGCGAGCAGTACTTC. Translated: CAWGDGLGEQYF. Full variable domain (rest looked up from reference TRBV30 and TRBJ2-7): SQTIHQWPATLVQPVGSPLSLECTVEGTSNPNLYWYRQAAGRGLQLLFYSVGIGQISSEVPQNLSASRPQDRQFILSSKKLLLSDSGFYLCAWGDGLGEQYFGPGTRLTVT.

This clonotype has at least ten counts. It is likely a read error, because the conserved phenylalanine at the end of the CDR3 is missing. It is unclear where the CDR3 begins or ends on the DNA, so no DNA is shown, and the CDR3 is as TCRdb lists it. The chain recombines TRBV2 with TRBJ2-1; whether TRBD1, the table's D call, matches the DNA was not checked. With termini counted, the CDR3 has 11 amino acids. The germline V gene has CDR1 SNHLY and CDR2 FYNNEI. CDR3 region: CARAGDSPLQG.

This clonotype was detected ten times or more. The V call is TRBV28, the J call TRBJ2-3, with 10 bases matching TRBD2. Trimming removed 1 base from V and 4 bases from J; junction bases left unmatched: 5. CDR3 length equals 16 residues. Germline V gene data show CDR1 as MDHEN and CDR2 as SYDVKM. DNA for the CDR3: TGTGCCAGCAGTTTATCAGCGGGAGGGGGGGCAGATACGCAGTATTTT. Translating gives CASSLSAGGGADTQYF. The complete variable domain, with remaining parts taken from reference TRBV28 and TRBJ2-3, reads DVKVTQSSRYLVKRTGEKVFLECVQDMDHENMFWYRQDPGLGLRLIYFSYDVKMKEKGDIPEGYSVSREKKERFSLILESASTNQTSMYLCASSLSAGGGADTQYFGPGTRLTVL.

The genes are TRBV12-3 or TRBV12-4 and TRBJ1-2; D is ambiguous. V was pared by 4 bases and J by 6 bases, with 12 bases between. This CDR3 has 13 amino acids. The DNA for the CDR3 is TGTGCCAGCAGTTCCGGGATTTGGGATGGCTACACCTTC. This gives the protein CASSSGIWDGYTF.

This clonotype was picked up a small number of times. The J gene is TRBJ2-2, the V gene TRBV30; D may be TRBD1 (6 bases). The CDR3 is 14 amino acids. Trimming removed 0 bases at V and 3 bases at J, with 8 bases between. In germline, CDR1 is GTSNPN, CDR2 SVGIG (reference sequence). This CDR3 reads CAWSVDSYTGELFF. The CDR3 region has the DNA TGTGCCTGGAGTGTGGACAGCTACACCGGGGAGCTGTTTTTT. Drawing the rest from reference TRBV30 and TRBJ2-2, the complete variable domain is SQTIHQWPATLVQPVGSPLSLECTVEGTSNPNLYWYRQAAGRGLQLLFYSVGIGQISSEVPQNLSASRPQDRQFILSSKKLLLSDSGFYLCAWSVDSYTGELFFGEGSRLTVL.

V and J are TRBV24-1 and TRBJ2-1, with 9 positions matching TRBD2. V trimming: 0 bases; J trimming: 9 bases; junction bases outside the gene matches: 5. Germline V gene data show CDR1 as KGHDR and CDR2 as SFDVKD. The CDR3 spans 15 residues. The CDR3 protein is CATSDLRRGGGEQFF. The CDR3 DNA reads TGTGCCACCAGTGATTTGAGGCGGGGGGGCGGTGAGCAGTTCTTC.

This clonotype came up a few times. This chain joins TRBV10-3 and TRBJ2-5, with 7 positions matching TRBD1. Trimming cost V 2 bases and J 2 bases; bases outside gene matches: 8. The germline V gene has CDR1 ENHRY and CDR2 SYGVKD. The CDR3 has 16 amino acids. This CDR3 is CAISESPGQIQETQYF. The CDR3 nucleotides are TGTGCCATCAGTGAGAGTCCGGGACAGATACAAGAGACCCAGTACTTC.

A few counts support this clonotype. The genes are TRBV6-1 and TRBJ1-1; a weak D match, TRBD1 (5 bases). Per germline, CDR1 MNHNS and CDR2 SASEGT. The CDR3 sequence is 13 residues long. Trimming stripped 7 bases from V and 10 bases from J, with 19 bases between. CDR3 bases: TGTGCCAGCAAGATCGGGACGGGCAGTGGAGCTTTCTTT. Amino acids: CASKIGTGSGAFF.

This clonotype was detected ten times or more. CDR3 in DNA: TGCGCCAGCAGCCAAAGGACAGGGGATCCCTACGAGCAGTACTTC. Residues: CASSQRTGDPYEQYF. The chain joins TRBV4-3 to TRBJ2-7, with 9 bases identical to TRBD1. The junction had 4 bases not matched to a gene; V was cut back by 2 bases and J by 2 bases. The germline V gene has CDR1 LGHNA and CDR2 YSLEER. The CDR3 length is 15 residues.